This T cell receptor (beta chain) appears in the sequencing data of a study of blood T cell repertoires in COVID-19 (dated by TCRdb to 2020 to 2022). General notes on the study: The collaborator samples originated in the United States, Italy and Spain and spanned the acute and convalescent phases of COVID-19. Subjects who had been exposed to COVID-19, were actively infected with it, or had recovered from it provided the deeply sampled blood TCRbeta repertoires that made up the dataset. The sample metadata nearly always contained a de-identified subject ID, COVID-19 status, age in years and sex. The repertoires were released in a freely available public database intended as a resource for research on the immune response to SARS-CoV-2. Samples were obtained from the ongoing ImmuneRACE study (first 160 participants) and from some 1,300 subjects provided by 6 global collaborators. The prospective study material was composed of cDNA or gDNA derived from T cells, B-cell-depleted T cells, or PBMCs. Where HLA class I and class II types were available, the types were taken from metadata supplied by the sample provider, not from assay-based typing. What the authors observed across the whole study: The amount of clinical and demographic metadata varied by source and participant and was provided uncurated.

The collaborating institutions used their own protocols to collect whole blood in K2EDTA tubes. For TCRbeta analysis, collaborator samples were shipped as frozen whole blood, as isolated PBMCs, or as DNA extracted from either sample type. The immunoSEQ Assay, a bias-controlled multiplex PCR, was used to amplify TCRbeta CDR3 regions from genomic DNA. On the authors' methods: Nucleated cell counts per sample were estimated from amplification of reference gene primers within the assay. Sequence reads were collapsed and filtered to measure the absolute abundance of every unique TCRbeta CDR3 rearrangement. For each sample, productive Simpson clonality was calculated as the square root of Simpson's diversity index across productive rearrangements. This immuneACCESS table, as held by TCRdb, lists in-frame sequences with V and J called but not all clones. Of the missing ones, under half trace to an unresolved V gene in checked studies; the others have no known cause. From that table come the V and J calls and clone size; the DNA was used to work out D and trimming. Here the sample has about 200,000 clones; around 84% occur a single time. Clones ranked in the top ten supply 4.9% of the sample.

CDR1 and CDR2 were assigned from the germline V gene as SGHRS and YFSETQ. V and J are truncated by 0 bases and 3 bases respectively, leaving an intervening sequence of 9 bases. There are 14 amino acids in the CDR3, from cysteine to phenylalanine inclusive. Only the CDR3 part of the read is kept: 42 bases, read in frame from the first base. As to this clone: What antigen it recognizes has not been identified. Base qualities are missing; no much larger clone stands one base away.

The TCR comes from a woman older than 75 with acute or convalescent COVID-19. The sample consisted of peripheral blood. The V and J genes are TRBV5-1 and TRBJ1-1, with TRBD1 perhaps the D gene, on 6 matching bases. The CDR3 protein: CASSLAWTDTEAFF. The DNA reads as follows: TGCGCCAGCAGCTTGGCCTGGACAGACACTGAAGCTTTCTTT.